This T cell receptor beta chain was sequenced during a study of cytomegalovirus exposure and HLA in healthy donors. About the research overall: As an earlier analysis found, 180 million or so T cells yielded 90 million to 140 million unique TCR beta sequences.

Amplification used 60 Vbeta primers and 13 Jbeta primers. Measured with immunoSEQ multiplex PCR; TCRdb has only the in-frame clones, and not every one. Of about 140,000 clones in the sample, over 60% are singletons; the top ten hold around 6.8%. V was pared by 0 bases and J by 0 bases, with 11 bases between. The CDR3 sequence is 16 residues long. Germline V CDR1 and CDR2: LGHNT, FRNRAP. With regard to this clone: Its target is not known.

Overall study results and limits: It was reportedly the case that the classifier diagnosed cytomegalovirus status with high specificity and sensitivity. The investigators catalogued 164 TCR beta chains as cytomegalovirus-associated.

The specimen sequenced was PBMCs. This receptor was obtained from a man in his forties in good health and CMV-seropositive. The V and J genes are TRBV12-5 and TRBJ1-2, with D unresolved. Here the CDR3 DNA reads TGTGCTAGTGGTTTGGTACTTAGCCGGGCTAACTATGGCTACACCTTC. Protein sequence: CASGLVLSRANYGYTF.